The clone carrying this T cell receptor beta chain was detected only once. What it binds is unknown. The data belong to a study of cytomegalovirus exposure and HLA in healthy donors. Findings of the study overall: Later analysis associated a missense DCLRE1C variant with TCR beta V- and J-gene trimming.

With 4 bases clipped from V and 4 bases from J, the junction kept 5 bases outside the gene matches. CDR1 and CDR2 from the germline V gene are GTSNPN and SVGIG (reference sequence). The CDR3 covers 13 residues. The PCR made use of 60 Vbeta and 13 Jbeta primers. The authors' processing: Among the unique TCR beta chains that a later analysis counted, 80 million to 100 million in all, roughly 11 million were shared. Some clones are missing from TCRdb's copy, which holds only in-frame ones; the method was immunoSEQ multiplex PCR. Clone size and the V and J calls come from that table; the DNA yielded D and trimming. Of about 200,000 clones listed, roughly 80% are singletons.

Sequenced sample: PBMCs. This sequence was found in a woman younger than 30 in good health and CMV-seronegative. The chain combines TRBV30 with TRBJ1-2, with 8 bases identical to TRBD1. In DNA, the CDR3 is TGTGCCTGGAACGGACAGGGTCCCTATGGCTACACCTTC. This codes for CAWNGQGPYGYTF. The entire variable domain, with the rest obtained from reference TRBV30 and TRBJ1-2, is as follows: SQTIHQWPATLVQPVGSPLSLECTVEGTSNPNLYWYRQAAGRGLQLLFYSVGIGQISSEVPQNLSASRPQDRQFILSSKKLLLSDSGFYLCAWNGQGPYGYTFGSGTRLTVV.